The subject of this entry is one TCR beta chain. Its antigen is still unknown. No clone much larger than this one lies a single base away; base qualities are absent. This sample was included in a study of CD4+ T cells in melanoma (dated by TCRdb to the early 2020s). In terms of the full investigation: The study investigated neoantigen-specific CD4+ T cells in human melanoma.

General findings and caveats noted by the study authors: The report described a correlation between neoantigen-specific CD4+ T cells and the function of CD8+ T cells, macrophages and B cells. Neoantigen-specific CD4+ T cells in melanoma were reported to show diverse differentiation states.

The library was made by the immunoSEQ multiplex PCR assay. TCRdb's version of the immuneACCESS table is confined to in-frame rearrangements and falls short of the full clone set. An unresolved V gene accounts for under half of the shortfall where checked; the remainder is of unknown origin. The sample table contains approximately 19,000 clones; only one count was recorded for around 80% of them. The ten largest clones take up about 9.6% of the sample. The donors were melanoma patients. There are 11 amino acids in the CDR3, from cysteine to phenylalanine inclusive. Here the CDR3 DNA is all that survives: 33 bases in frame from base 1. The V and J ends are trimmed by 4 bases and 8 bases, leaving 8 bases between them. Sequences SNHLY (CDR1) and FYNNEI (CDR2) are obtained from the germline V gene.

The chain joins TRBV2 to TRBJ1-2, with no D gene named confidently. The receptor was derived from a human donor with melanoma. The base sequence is TGTGCCAGCAGTGCAGGTGACGGCTACACCTTC. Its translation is CASSAGDGYTF.